This T cell receptor beta chain stems from a study of CD8+ T cells in alopecia areata. Study-wide background: Those patients who were treated received oral tofacitinib, which was given at 5 to 10 mg twice daily for moderate-to-severe alopecia areata. General study findings and limits: Clonality exceeded that of normal scalp in lesional scalp, most notably in alopecia totalis/universalis. Among the top 100, expanded CD8+ clones were significantly decreased by tofacitinib, as was scalp clonality.

This clone has just one count. Antigen unknown. Extracted RNA was reverse transcribed, and the resulting cDNA served as sequencing template. TCRdb keeps only in-frame clones here, not all; method: immunoSEQ multiplex PCR. The sample lists around 150,000 clones, about 60% seen once, with 11% to 15% in the top ten. Germline CDR1 and CDR2: SGHNT and YENEEA. The CDR3 has 15 amino acids. V lost 5 bases and J lost 0, with 13 bases in between. Treatment indicated: oral pan-JAK inhibitor, 5-10 mg twice daily. Peripheral blood, together with lesional scalp punch biopsies, was collected from alopecia areata patients.

Sequencing was performed on CD4+ T cells sorted from blood, taken at week 24, from a patient treated with tofacitinib. The sequence came from a human donor with alopecia areata. The chain has TRBV11-3 and TRBJ2-5; TRBD1 is a possible D gene (6 bases). This CDR3 reads CASSLTYRDQETQYF. The DNA of the CDR3 is TGTGCCAGCAGCCTTACCTACAGGGACCAAGAGACCCAGTACTTC.